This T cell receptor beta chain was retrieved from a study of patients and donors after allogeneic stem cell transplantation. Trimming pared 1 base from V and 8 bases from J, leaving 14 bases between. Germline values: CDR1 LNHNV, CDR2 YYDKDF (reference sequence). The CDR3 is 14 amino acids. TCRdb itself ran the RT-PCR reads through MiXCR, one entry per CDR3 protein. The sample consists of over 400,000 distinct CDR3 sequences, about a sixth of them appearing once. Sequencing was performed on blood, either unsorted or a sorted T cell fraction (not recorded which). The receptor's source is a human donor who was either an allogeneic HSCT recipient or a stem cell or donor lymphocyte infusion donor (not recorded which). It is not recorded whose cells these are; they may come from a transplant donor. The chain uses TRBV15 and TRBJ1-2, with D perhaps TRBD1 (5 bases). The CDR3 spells CATSRGDGSKGYTF. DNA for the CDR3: TGTGCCACCAGCAGAGGGGACGGATCTAAGGGCTACACCTTC.